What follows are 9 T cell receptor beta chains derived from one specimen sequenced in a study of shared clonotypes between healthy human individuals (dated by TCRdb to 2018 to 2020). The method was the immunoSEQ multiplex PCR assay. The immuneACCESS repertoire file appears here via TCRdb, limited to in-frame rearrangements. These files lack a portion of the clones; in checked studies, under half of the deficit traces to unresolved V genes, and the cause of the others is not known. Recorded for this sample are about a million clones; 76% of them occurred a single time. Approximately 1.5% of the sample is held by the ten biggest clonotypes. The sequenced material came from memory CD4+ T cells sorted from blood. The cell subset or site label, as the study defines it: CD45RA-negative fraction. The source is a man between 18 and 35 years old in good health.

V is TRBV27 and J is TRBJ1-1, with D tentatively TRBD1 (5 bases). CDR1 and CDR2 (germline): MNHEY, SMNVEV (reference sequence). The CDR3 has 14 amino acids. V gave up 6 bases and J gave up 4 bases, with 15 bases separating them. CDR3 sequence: CASSFNLGGTEAFF. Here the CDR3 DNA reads TGTGCCAGCAGCTTCAACCTGGGGGGCACTGAAGCTTTCTTT.

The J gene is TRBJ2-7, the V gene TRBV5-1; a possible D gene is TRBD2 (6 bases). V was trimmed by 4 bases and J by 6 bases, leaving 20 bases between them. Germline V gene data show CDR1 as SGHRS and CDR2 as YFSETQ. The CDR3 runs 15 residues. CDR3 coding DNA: TGCGCCAGCAGCCGGTCGACTAGGGGCCGAAGCGAGCAGTACTTC. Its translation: CASSRSTRGRSEQYF.

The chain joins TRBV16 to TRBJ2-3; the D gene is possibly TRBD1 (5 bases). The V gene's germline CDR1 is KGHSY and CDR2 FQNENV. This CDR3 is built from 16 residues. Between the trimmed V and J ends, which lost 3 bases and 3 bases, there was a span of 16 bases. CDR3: CASSQVDISSTDTQYF. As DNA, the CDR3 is TGTGCCAGCAGCCAGGTGGACATCAGCAGTACAGATACGCAGTATTTT.

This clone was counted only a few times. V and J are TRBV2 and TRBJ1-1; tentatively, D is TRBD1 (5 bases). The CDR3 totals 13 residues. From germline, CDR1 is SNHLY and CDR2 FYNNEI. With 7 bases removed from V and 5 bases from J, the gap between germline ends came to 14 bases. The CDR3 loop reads CASIAERTTEAFF. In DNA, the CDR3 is TGTGCCAGCATCGCCGAGAGGACAACTGAAGCTTTCTTT.

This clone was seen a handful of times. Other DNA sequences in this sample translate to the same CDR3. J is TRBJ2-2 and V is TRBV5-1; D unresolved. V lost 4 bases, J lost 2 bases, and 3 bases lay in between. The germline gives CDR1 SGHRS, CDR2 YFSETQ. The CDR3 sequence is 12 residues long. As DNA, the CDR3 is TGCGCCAGCAGCCTAAACACCGGGGAGCTGTTTTTT. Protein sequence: CASSLNTGELFF.

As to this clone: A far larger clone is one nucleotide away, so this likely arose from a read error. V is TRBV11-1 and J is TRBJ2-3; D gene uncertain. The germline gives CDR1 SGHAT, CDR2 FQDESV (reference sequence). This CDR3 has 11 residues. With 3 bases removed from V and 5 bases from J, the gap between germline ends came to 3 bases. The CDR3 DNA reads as TGTGCCAGCAGCTTTAGAGATACGCAGTATTTT. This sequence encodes CASSFRDTQYF.

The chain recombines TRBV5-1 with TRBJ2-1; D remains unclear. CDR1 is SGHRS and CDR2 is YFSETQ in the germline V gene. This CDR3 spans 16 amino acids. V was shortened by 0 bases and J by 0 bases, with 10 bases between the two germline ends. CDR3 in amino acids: CASSLAGPSSYNEQFF. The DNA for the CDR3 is TGCGCCAGCAGCTTGGCCGGGCCAAGCTCCTACAATGAGCAGTTCTTC.

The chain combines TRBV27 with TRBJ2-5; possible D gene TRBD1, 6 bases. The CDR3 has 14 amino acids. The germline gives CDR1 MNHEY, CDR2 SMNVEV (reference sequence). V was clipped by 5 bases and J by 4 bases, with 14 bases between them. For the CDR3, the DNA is TGTGCCAGCAGTCCAGGGACCAGGGGAGAGACCCAGTACTTC. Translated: CASSPGTRGETQYF.

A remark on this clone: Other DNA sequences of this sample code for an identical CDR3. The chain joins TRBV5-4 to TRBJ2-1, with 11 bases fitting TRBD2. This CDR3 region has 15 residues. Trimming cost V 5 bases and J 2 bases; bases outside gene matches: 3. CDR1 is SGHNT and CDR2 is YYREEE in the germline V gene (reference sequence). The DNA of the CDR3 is TGTGCCAGCAGTTTAGCGGGGGGGACCTACAATGAGCAGTTCTTC. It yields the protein CASSLAGGTYNEQFF.